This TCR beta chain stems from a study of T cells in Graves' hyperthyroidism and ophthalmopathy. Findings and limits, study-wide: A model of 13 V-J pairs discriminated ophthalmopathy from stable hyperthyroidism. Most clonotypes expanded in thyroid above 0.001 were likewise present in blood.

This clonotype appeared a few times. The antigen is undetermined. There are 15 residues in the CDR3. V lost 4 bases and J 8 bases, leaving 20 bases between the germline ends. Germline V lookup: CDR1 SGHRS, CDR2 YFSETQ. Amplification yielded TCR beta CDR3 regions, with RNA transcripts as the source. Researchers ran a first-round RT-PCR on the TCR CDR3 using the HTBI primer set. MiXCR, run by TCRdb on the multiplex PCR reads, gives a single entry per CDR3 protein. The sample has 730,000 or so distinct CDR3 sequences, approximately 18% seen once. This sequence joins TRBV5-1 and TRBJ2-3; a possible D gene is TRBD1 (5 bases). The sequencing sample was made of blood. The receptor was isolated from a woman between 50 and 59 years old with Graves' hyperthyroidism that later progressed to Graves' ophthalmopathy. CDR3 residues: CASSTTGTSSGTQYF. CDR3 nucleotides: TGCGCCAGCAGCACAACAGGAACCTCATCGGGTACGCAGTATTTT.